In its sample, the clone carrying this T cell receptor beta chain was seen a few times. The antigen remains undetermined. These data are taken from a study of blood T cells in healthy people across ages. About the study: Template switching picked up about one barcoded beta molecule for each two T cells.

Study results and limitations: Diversity figures derived from one million T cells were judged to underestimate the true value. Nothing was known about donor CMV status, and this possibly confounded expanded clonotype changes.

Total RNA extracted from each sample amounted to at least 5 micrograms. Alongside a J-beta primer mix, a sample-barcoded 5' primer served in a second PCR lasting about 7 to 11 cycles. TCRdb used MiXCR to reprocess the 5' RACE reads, holding one entry per CDR3 protein. The sample contains 1,500,000 or so distinct CDR3 sequences, roughly 64% of which appear only once. This clonotype was obtained from a man aged 18 to 35 in good health. Source material: blood.

The DNA for the CDR3 is TGTGCCAGCAGCCCCCCCTCAGCGGGGGACTACAATGAGCAGTTCTTC. Its translation: CASSPPSAGDYNEQFF. This chain links TRBV12-3 or TRBV12-4 with TRBJ2-1; 8 positions match TRBD2. The CDR3 contains 16 residues. V shed 6 bases, J shed 3 bases, and the junction held 10 bases outside the gene matches.